Detailed here is one T cell receptor (beta chain). Generated by immunoSEQ multiplex PCR, the TCRdb table keeps only in-frame clones and is missing some. The sample includes about 230,000 clones, roughly 88% of them seen just once. The data are from a study of blood T cell repertoires in COVID-19. Study as a whole: Donors in the United States, Italy and Spain gave samples during acute or convalescent COVID-19.

Trimming removed 7 bases at V and 5 bases at J, with 14 bases between. CDR1 is SNHLY, CDR2 FYNNEI, per germline. The length of the CDR3 is 14 residues. The sample was peripheral blood. The TCR sequence derives from a woman aged 35 to 49 who had recovered from COVID-19. V usage is TRBV2 and J usage is TRBJ2-2; tentative D call: TRBD1 (5 bases). The CDR3: CASKETVITGELFF. CDR3 DNA sequence: TGTGCCAGCAAAGAGACAGTAATTACCGGGGAGCTGTTTTTT.